These T cell receptor beta chains were read from a single sample in a study of blood T cell repertoires in COVID-19. Generated by immunoSEQ multiplex PCR, the TCRdb table keeps only in-frame clones and is missing some. Here the sample spans 66,000 or so clones, around 83% being singletons. Material for sequencing was peripheral blood. The receptor set was obtained from a man aged 50 to 59 with active COVID-19. The CDR3 runs from the conserved cysteine through the conserved F or W. D genes are given only for firm matches. Size tells how often a clone was seen (once, few, many) or the class of an expanded clone, and some rows leave it out.

V,J,size,D,DNA,CDR3
TRBV30,TRBJ2-1,-,-,TGTGCCCTTAGTAGGGGGTACAATGAGCAGTTCTTC,CALSRGYNEQFF
TRBV5-1,TRBJ1-1,-,TRBD1,TGCGCCAGCAGCTCACAGGGGGAGGGGGCCGCTGAAGCTTTCTTT,CASSSQGEGAAEAFF
TRBV6-1,TRBJ1-3,-,-,TGTGCCAGCAGTGAAGTGGGAGGCGGGGGGACTAGGGACACCATATATTTT,CASSEVGGGGTRDTIYF
TRBV19,TRBJ1-1,-,-,TGTGCCAGTAGTGTTCAAACGCGGGCGAGGGATGCTTTCTTT,CASSVQTRARDAFF
TRBV27,TRBJ2-1,-,TRBD2,TGTGCCAGCAGTCAACCGGGACTAGCGGGAGCCGGGTCCTACAATGAGCAGTTCTTC,CASSQPGLAGAGSYNEQFF
TRBV27,TRBJ1-3,-,-,TGTGCCAGCAGTTTGACCCGAGGCTCTGGAAACACCATATATTTT,CASSLTRGSGNTIYF
TRBV5-1,TRBJ1-6,-,-,TGCGCCAGCAGCCCGCGGACAGCGACAAATTCACCCCTCCACTTT,CASSPRTATNSPLHF
TRBV6-2/TRBV6-3,TRBJ2-1,-,TRBD2,TGTGCCAGCAGTTCCGCTTTGGGCGGGAGTTTTAATGAGCAGTTCTTC,CASSSALGGSFNEQFF
TRBV7-2,TRBJ1-1,few,TRBD1,TGTGCCAGCAGCAGCAGGACAGGGGGGAACACTGAAGCTTTCTTT,CASSSRTGGNTEAFF
TRBV11-2,TRBJ2-1,-,-,TGTGCCAGCAGCTTAGTGGTCGAACTTAATGAGCAGTTCTTC,CASSLVVELNEQFF
TRBV9,TRBJ2-3,-,-,TGTGCCAGCAGCGTAGCCCCCGGGTGGAGCTCAGATACGCAGTATTTT,CASSVAPGWSSDTQYF
TRBV5-4,TRBJ1-5,-,TRBD1,TGTGCCAGCAGTCTGGACAGGAGCAATCAGCCCCAGCATTTT,CASSLDRSNQPQHF
TRBV30,TRBJ2-1,few,-,TGTGCCTGGAGTCAGGCGGGTTCCTCCTACAATGAGCAGTTCTTC,CAWSQAGSSYNEQFF
TRBV7-9,TRBJ1-2,-,-,TGTGCCAGCACCGGGCCCCTGGCAGGCTACACCTTC,CASTGPLAGYTF
TRBV7-2,TRBJ2-3,once,TRBD2,TGTGCCAGCAGCTTAGCGTTTTCTAGTGGGGGGGACACAGATACGCAGTATTTT,CASSLAFSSGGDTDTQYF
TRBV2,TRBJ1-5,-,-,TGTGCCAGCAGCGCCGGGGGGGGTAGCAATCAGCCCCAGCATTTT,CASSAGGGSNQPQHF
TRBV11-2,TRBJ2-5,-,TRBD1,TGTGCCAGCAGCTTATTAGACAGGGCACGGGAGACCCAGTACTTC,CASSLLDRARETQYF
TRBV25-1,TRBJ2-2,-,-,TGTGCCAGCAGTGAGACAGGTCGGGCCGGGGAGCTGTTTTTT,CASSETGRAGELFF
TRBV7-9,TRBJ1-6,-,-,TGTGCCAGCAGCCTTCATAACAAGAATTCACCCCTCCACTTT,CASSLHNKNSPLHF
TRBV4-1,TRBJ2-1,-,-,TGCGCCAGCAGCCAAGATGCGAGACTAAGCTCCTACAATGAGCAGTTCTTC,CASSQDARLSSYNEQFF
TRBV5-4,TRBJ1-2,-,-,TGTGCCAGCAGCTTGGGCGGGGGCAGCTATGGCTACACCTTC,CASSLGGGSYGYTF
TRBV25-1,TRBJ2-1,-,-,TGTGCCAGCAGTGAACGTCAGGGGCCAACCTCTTTCTACAATGAGCAGTTCTTC,CASSERQGPTSFYNEQFF
TRBV27,TRBJ2-7,-,TRBD2,TGTGCCAGCAGGGGGGGGATGGCCTACGAGCAGTACTTC,CASRGGMAYEQYF
TRBV19,TRBJ1-1,-,-,TGTGCCAGTAGTATCGGCCAGGGTATCTTCAACACTGAAGCTTTCTTT,CASSIGQGIFNTEAFF
TRBV6-1,TRBJ2-1,-,-,TGTGCCAGCAGTGAAGGGACTGCGACGGGGCAGTTCTTC,CASSEGTATGQFF
TRBV12-5,TRBJ2-1,-,TRBD2,TGTGCTAGTGGTTTGGCCCAACGAAGCGGGGGCCCGTACAATGAGCAGTTCTTC,CASGLAQRSGGPYNEQFF
TRBV18,TRBJ2-2,-,-,TGTGCCAGCTCACCTCCGAGGGGGTCTGTCGGCACCGGGGAGCTGTTTTTT,CASSPPRGSVGTGELFF
TRBV7-6,TRBJ1-6,-,-,TGTGCCAGCAGCTTCACACCAGGGGATTCACCCCTCCACTTT,CASSFTPGDSPLHF
TRBV18,TRBJ2-7,-,-,TGTGCCAGCTCACCCTTTACCTACGAGCAGTACTTC,CASSPFTYEQYF
TRBV10-3,TRBJ2-7,-,TRBD1,TGTGCCATCAGTAAAACAGGGGACTCCTACGAGCAGTACTTC,CAISKTGDSYEQYF
TRBV18,TRBJ2-2,-,TRBD1,TGTGCCAGCTCAAATTCCGGGACAGGGGTCACCGGGGAGCTGTTTTTT,CASSNSGTGVTGELFF
TRBV3-1/TRBV3-2,TRBJ2-2,few,-,TGTGCCAGCAGCCAAGCTTGGACAGCAAACACCGGGGAGCTGTTTTTT,CASSQAWTANTGELFF
TRBV5-4,TRBJ1-4,-,TRBD1,TGTGCCAGCAGCGAGACGACAGGGGGTAATGAAAAACTGTTTTTT,CASSETTGGNEKLFF